Below are 22 T cell receptor beta chains sequenced from a single sample in a study of cytomegalovirus exposure and HLA in healthy donors. It was with 60 Vbeta and 13 Jbeta primers that the PCR ran. The assay was immunoSEQ multiplex PCR, and TCRdb's table has in-frame clones only and misses some. Of about 150,000 clones listed, more than 75% are singletons. Sequencing input: PBMCs. The receptor source for this set is a man aged 25 to 40 in good health and CMV-seropositive.

This clone turned up a few times. The chain is built from TRBV27 and TRBJ2-3, with 8 bases that match TRBD1. Per germline, CDR1 MNHEY and CDR2 SMNVEV (reference sequence). Losses at the gene ends were 3 bases for V and 6 bases for J; bases not matched to a gene: 5. The CDR3 is 14 amino acids. The CDR3 DNA reads as TGTGCCAGCAGTTTGGCCAGGGGGCTTGATACGCAGTATTTT. It codes for CASSLARGLDTQYF.

The rearrangement links TRBV9 to TRBJ1-3; 7 nucleotides line up with TRBD1. The CDR3 contains 16 residues. Germline lookup yields CDR1 SGDLS and CDR2 YYNGEE. Trimming took 0 bases from V and 0 from J; bases not matched to a gene: 3. CDR3 protein: CASSVATGSSGNTIYF. The CDR3 nucleotides are TGTGCCAGCAGCGTAGCGACAGGGAGCTCTGGAAACACCATATATTTT. Complete variable domain (other parts from reference TRBV9 and TRBJ1-3): DSGVTQTPKHLITATGQRVTLRCSPRSGDLSVYWYQQSLDQGLQFLIQYYNGEERAKGNILERFSAQQFPDLHSELNLSSLELGDSALYFCASSVATGSSGNTIYFGEGSWLTVV.

V usage is TRBV5-4 and J usage is TRBJ1-1; unclear D gene. Trimming took 4 bases from V and 0 from J, leaving 13 bases between them. From germline, CDR1 is SGHNT and CDR2 YYREEE (reference sequence). The CDR3 runs to 15 residues. This CDR3 is CASSRFGEMNTEAFF. In nucleotides, the CDR3 is TGTGCCAGCAGCAGGTTCGGGGAGATGAACACTGAAGCTTTCTTT.

This chain joins TRBV28 and TRBJ1-1; 7 bases match TRBD1. J lost 3 bases, V lost 6 bases, and 10 bases had no gene match. Per germline, CDR1 MDHEN and CDR2 SYDVKM. The length of the CDR3 is 15 residues. Here the CDR3 reads CASRLHSDRDTEAFF. In DNA, the CDR3 is TGTGCCAGCAGGTTACATTCAGACAGGGACACTGAAGCTTTCTTT.

The chain has TRBV19 and TRBJ1-3; 9 bases agree with TRBD1. V lost 6 bases and J lost 0; bases outside the gene matches: 12. This CDR3 has 18 amino acids. Germline V gene lookup returns CDR1 LNHDA and CDR2 SQIVND (reference sequence). In nucleotides, the CDR3 is TGTGCCAGTAGCCGAACCGGGACAGGGATTTACTCTGGAAACACCATATATTTT. Its protein is CASSRTGTGIYSGNTIYF.

The chain uses TRBV9 and TRBJ2-7; a possible D gene is TRBD1 (5 bases). This CDR3 spans 17 amino acids. V lost 0 bases and J lost 3, with 19 bases in between. CDR1 is SGDLS and CDR2 is YYNGEE in the germline V gene. CDR3 nucleotide sequence: TGTGCCAGCAGCGTAGGGCCCCAGGGATCCCTCAACTACGAGCAGTACTTC. It specifies CASSVGPQGSLNYEQYF.

The chain couples TRBV11-3 to TRBJ2-1, with D perhaps matching TRBD1 (6 bases). There are 14 residues in the CDR3. Trimming took 5 bases from V and 6 from J, leaving 14 bases between them. Germline assignment: CDR1 SGHNT and CDR2 YENEEA. CDR3 nucleotides: TGTGCCAGCAGCACGAGGGACAACCCCAATGAGCAGTTCTTC. As protein: CASSTRDNPNEQFF.

This chain connects TRBV30 to TRBJ2-7; D might be TRBD1 (6 bases). Trimming removed 0 bases at V and 3 bases at J, with 6 bases between. The CDR3 has 12 residues. Germline V gives CDR1 GTSNPN, CDR2 SVGIG (reference sequence). The CDR3 nucleotides read TGTGCCTGGAGTGTACAGGGCTACGAGCAGTACTTC. Translated, it gives CAWSVQGYEQYF.

To note about this clone: The junction does not match germline at one end; this may be a read error. The chain employs TRBV7-7 and TRBJ1-1; 9 bases fit TRBD1. Germline V CDR1 and CDR2: SSHAT, FNYEAQ (reference sequence). CDR3 length equals 13 residues. The CDR3 DNA is TGTGCTAGCAGCTTATCACAGGGGGCCAAAGCTTTCTTT. Protein: CASSLSQGAKAFF.

The chain links TRBV6-1 to TRBJ2-7; 8 nucleotides align to TRBD2. Trimming removed 6 bases from V and 6 bases from J; junction bases left unmatched: 13. Looked up from germline, CDR1 is MNHNS and CDR2 is SASEGT. This CDR3 comprises 15 residues. CDR3 residues: CASRSSSGNNLEQYF. DNA for the CDR3: TGTGCCAGCAGATCGAGTAGCGGGAATAATCTCGAGCAGTACTTC.

CDR3 sequence: CASSLGGQPSYNEQFF. In DNA form, the CDR3 reads TGCGCCAGCAGCTTGGGGGGACAGCCGTCCTACAATGAGCAGTTCTTC. J is TRBJ2-1 and V is TRBV5-1; 7 nucleotides align to TRBD1. The CDR3 covers 16 residues. Germline V gives CDR1 SGHRS, CDR2 YFSETQ. Trimming took 0 bases from V and 1 from J; bases not matched to a gene: 4.

This chain uses TRBV7-9 with TRBJ2-5, with 12 nucleotides matching TRBD2. Germline V CDR1 and CDR2: SEHNR, FQNEAQ (reference sequence). Trimming took 3 bases from V and 4 from J; bases not matched to a gene: 6. The CDR3 is 16 residues long. CDR3 sequence reads: CASSFTSGRIAETQYF. The CDR3 DNA is TGTGCCAGCAGCTTCACTAGCGGGAGGATTGCAGAGACCCAGTACTTC. Filled out from reference TRBV7-9 and TRBJ2-5, the complete variable domain reads DTGVSQNPRHKITKRGQNVTFRCDPISEHNRLYWYRQTLGQGPEFLTYFQNEAQLEKSRLLSDRFSAERPKGSFSTLEIQRTEQGDSAMYLCASSFTSGRIAETQYFGPGTRLLVL.

The chain has TRBV27 and TRBJ2-3; 8 nucleotides match TRBD2. The CDR3 sequence is 16 residues long. The J segment lost 1 base and the V segment lost 4 bases, leaving 7 bases of the junction unmatched. Looked up from germline, CDR1 is MNHEY and CDR2 is SMNVEV (reference sequence). CDR3 bases: TGTGCCAGCAGTTCCGGGACTAGACGTGGCACAGATACGCAGTATTTT. Its protein product is CASSSGTRRGTDTQYF.

The count of this clone is one. The V call is TRBV28, the J call TRBJ1-5, with TRBD1 as a possible D gene (6 bases). The V gene's germline CDR1 is MDHEN and CDR2 SYDVKM. The CDR3 consists of 15 residues. Trimming took 6 bases from V and 1 from J, leaving 13 bases between them. CDR3 nucleotides: TGTGCCAGCAGCGAACAGGGAGAGAGCAATCAGCCCCAGCATTTT. Translated: CASSEQGESNQPQHF.

This clone was detected only once. The rearrangement links TRBV25-1 to TRBJ2-2, with unresolved D. The CDR3 covers 13 residues. With 6 bases removed from V and 8 bases from J, the gap between germline ends came to 13 bases. Germline V gene data show CDR1 as MGHDK and CDR2 as SYGVNS. The CDR3 reads CASSPPYRGELFF. The CDR3 DNA reads as TGTGCCAGCAGCCCCCCCTACCGGGGGGAGCTGTTTTTT.

This chain links TRBV11-2 with TRBJ2-5, with TRBD1 as a possible D gene (5 bases). This CDR3 comprises 15 residues. The V gene lost 5 bases and the J gene lost 1 base, with 14 bases spanning the gap. From germline, CDR1 is SGHAT and CDR2 FQNNGV. This chain's CDR3 is CASSINLDSQETQYF. In DNA, the CDR3 is TGTGCCAGCAGCATAAATCTCGACAGCCAAGAGACCCAGTACTTC.

This clone was observed a handful of times. The genes are TRBV4-2 and TRBJ2-7, with TRBD2 matching over 10 bases. Germline values: CDR1 LGHNA, CDR2 YNFKEQ. The CDR3 runs to 15 residues. Unmatched junction bases numbered 3, after V lost 0 bases and J lost 4 bases. The CDR3 loop is CASSQERTSGYEQYF. CDR3 in DNA: TGTGCCAGCAGCCAAGAAAGGACTAGCGGTTACGAGCAGTACTTC.

The genes are TRBV9 and TRBJ2-1, with a weak D call TRBD1 (7 bases). V was trimmed by 0 bases and J by 7 bases, leaving 14 bases between them. The CDR3 sequence is 15 residues long. CDR1 is SGDLS and CDR2 is YYNGEE in the germline V gene. CDR3 DNA sequence: TGTGCCAGCAGCGTAGGGTCAGGGGGGAAGAATGAGCAGTTCTTC. Translating it yields CASSVGSGGKNEQFF. Full variable domain (missing parts from reference TRBV9 and TRBJ2-1): DSGVTQTPKHLITATGQRVTLRCSPRSGDLSVYWYQQSLDQGLQFLIQYYNGEERAKGNILERFSAQQFPDLHSELNLSSLELGDSALYFCASSVGSGGKNEQFFGPGTRLTVL.

The chain carries TRBV5-4 and TRBJ2-1, with TRBD2 matching 12 bases. Germline V gene data show CDR1 as SGHNT and CDR2 as YYREEE (reference sequence). V shed 6 bases and J 7 bases; nucleotides not matched to a gene: 2. The length of the CDR3 is 13 residues. Here the CDR3 DNA reads TGTGCCAGCACGACTAGCGGGAGAAATGAGCAGTTCTTC. It yields the protein CASTTSGRNEQFF. Supplemented by reference TRBV5-4 and TRBJ2-1, the full variable domain reads ETGVTQSPTHLIKTRGQQVTLRCSSQSGHNTVSWYQQALGQGPQFIFQYYREEENGRGNFPPRFSGLQFPNYSSELNVNALELDDSALYLCASTTSGRNEQFFGPGTRLTVL.

For the CDR3, the DNA is TGTGCCAGCAGCCCCCAGGGGACAGATACGCAGTATTTT. Encoded protein: CASSPQGTDTQYF. The rearrangement links TRBV14 to TRBJ2-3; TRBD1 is a possible D gene (6 bases). The V end lost 4 bases, the J end lost 3 bases, and 8 bases lay between the germline ends. The CDR3 is made up of 13 amino acids. Germline CDR1 is SGHDN and CDR2 is FVKESK.

The gene calls are TRBV5-4 and TRBJ2-5; 12 bases map to TRBD1. Matching the DNA end better, TRBJ2-7 makes the J call doubtful. CDR3 length: 15 amino acids. In germline, CDR1 is SGHNT, CDR2 YYREEE (reference sequence). The CDR3 region is CASSLTGTGGHEQYF. The CDR3 nucleotides read TGTGCCAGCAGCTTGACCGGGACAGGGGGCCACGAGCAGTACTTC.

The J gene is TRBJ1-5, the V gene TRBV28; perhaps TRBD1 as D (5 bases). The CDR3 is made up of 17 amino acids. Germline lookup yields CDR1 MDHEN and CDR2 SYDVKM. The V end was cut by 2 bases, the J end by 5 bases, with 19 bases between. The CDR3 DNA sequence: TGTGCCAGCAGTTTACGATTCGGGGGACTAAGTTATCAGCCCCAGCATTTT. Amino acid sequence: CASSLRFGGLSYQPQHF.